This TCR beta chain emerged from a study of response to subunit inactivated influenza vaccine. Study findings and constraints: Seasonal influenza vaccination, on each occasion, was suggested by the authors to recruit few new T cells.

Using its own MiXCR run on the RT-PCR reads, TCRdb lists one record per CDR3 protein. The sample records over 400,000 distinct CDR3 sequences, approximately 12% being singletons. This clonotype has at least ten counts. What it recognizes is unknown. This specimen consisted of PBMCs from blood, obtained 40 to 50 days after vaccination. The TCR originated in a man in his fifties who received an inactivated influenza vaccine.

CDR3 sequence reads: CASSFRDYSYEQYF. CDR3 in DNA: TGTGCCAGCAGCTTTCGGGACTATTCTTACGAGCAGTACTTC. The chain joins TRBV7-2 to TRBJ2-7; 7 nucleotides align to TRBD2. The CDR3 has 14 amino acids. The V gene end was trimmed by 3 bases and the J gene end by 4 bases; junction bases not matched to a gene: 6. Per germline, CDR1 SGHTA and CDR2 FQGNSA.